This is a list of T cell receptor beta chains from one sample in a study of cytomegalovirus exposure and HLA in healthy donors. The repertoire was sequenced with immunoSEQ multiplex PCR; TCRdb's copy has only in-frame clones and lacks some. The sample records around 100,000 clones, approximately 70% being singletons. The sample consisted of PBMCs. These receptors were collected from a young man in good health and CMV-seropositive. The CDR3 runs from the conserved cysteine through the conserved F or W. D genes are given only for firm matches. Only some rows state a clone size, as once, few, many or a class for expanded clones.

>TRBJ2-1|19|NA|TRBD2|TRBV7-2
TGTGCCAGCAGCTCCCGACTAGCGGGAGGCGCCGTCTCCTACAATGAGCAGTTCTTC
CASSSRLAGGAVSYNEQFF
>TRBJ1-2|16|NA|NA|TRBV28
TGTGCCAGCAGTCACGGGGCCTGGACAGCCTTCGGGGGCTACACCTTC
CASSHGAWTAFGGYTF
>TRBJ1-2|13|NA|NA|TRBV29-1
TGCAGCGTTGAACGAGGGTTTCCCTATGGCTACACCTTC
CSVERGFPYGYTF
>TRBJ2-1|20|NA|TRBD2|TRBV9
TGTGCCAGCAGCCCAGGGCCCGGGACTAGCGGGAGGGCCACCTACAATGAGCAGTTCTTC
CASSPGPGTSGRATYNEQFF
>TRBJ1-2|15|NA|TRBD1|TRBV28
TGTGCCAGCAGACTCGGCCGGGACAGGAACTATGGCTACACCTTC
CASRLGRDRNYGYTF
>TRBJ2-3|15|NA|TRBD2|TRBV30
TGTGCTGCGGGGGGCGGGGTAACTAGCACAGATACGCAGTATTTT
CAAGGGVTSTDTQYF
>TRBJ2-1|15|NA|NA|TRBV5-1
TGCGCCAGCAGCTTGGGCGGGATGGAAATCAATGAGCAGTTCTTC
CASSLGGMEINEQFF
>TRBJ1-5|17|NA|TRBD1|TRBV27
TGTGCCAGCAGTTTATCCCTTGGACAGGGAGGAAATCAGCCCCAGCATTTT
CASSLSLGQGGNQPQHF
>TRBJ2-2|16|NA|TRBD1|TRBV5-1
TGCGCCAGCAGCCGAGACAGGGGGCTGTTAGCCGGGGAGCTGTTTTTT
CASSRDRGLLAGELFF
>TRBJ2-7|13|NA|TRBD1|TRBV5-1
TGCGCCAGCAGCGAGGACAGGTGGCGCGAGCAGTACTTC
CASSEDRWREQYF
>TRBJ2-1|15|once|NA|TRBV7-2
TGTGCCAGCAGCTTAGTGGCTGCTCCTGGCAATGAGCAGTTCTTC
CASSLVAAPGNEQFF
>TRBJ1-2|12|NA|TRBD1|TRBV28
TGTGCCAGCAGGGGACAGGGAGGGGGCTACACCTTC
CASRGQGGGYTF
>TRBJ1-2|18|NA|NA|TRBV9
TGTGCCAGCAGCGTACAAAGGGGGACAACGGTCCCTAACTATGGCTACACCTTC
CASSVQRGTTVPNYGYTF
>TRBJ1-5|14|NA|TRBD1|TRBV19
TGTGCCAGTAGTTTTTCCCCCACAGGGGGGGCTGAGCATTTT
CASSFSPTGGAEHF
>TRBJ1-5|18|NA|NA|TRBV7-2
TGTGCCAGCAGCCTTGGTTCCGTGGGGGCCCAATTAAGTCAGCCCCAGCATTTT
CASSLGSVGAQLSQPQHF
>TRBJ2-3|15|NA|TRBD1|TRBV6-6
TGTGCCAGCGTGCGGGACAGGGTGAGCACAGATACGCAGTATTTT
CASVRDRVSTDTQYF
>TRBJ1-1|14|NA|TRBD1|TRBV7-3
TGTGCCAGCAGTCCTACAGGGGCGGGCACTGAAGCTTTCTTT
CASSPTGAGTEAFF
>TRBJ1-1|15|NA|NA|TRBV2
TGTGCCAGCAGTGCCTACAGGGAGGGGAACACTGAAGCTTTCTTT
CASSAYREGNTEAFF
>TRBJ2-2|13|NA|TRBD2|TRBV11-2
TGTGCCAGCAGCACCCGGACTAGCGGGGAGCTGTTTTTT
CASSTRTSGELFF
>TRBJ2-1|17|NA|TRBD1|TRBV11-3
TGTGCCAGCAGCTTCAGGGGAGACAGGGCCCAAAACAATGAGCAGTTCTTC
CASSFRGDRAQNNEQFF
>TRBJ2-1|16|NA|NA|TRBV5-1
TGCGCCAGCAGCTTGGATCTACTCGGTACCTACAATGAGCAGTTCTTC
CASSLDLLGTYNEQFF
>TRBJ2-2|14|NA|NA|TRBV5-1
TGCGCCAGCACTAGTTCCCCTACCACCGGGGAGCTGTTTTTT
CASTSSPTTGELFF
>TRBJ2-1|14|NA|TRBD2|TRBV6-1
TGTGCCAGCAGGCGGACTAGAGACTACAATGAGCAGTTCTTC
CASRRTRDYNEQFF
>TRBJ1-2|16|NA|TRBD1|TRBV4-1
TGCGCCAGCAGCCAAGAACAGGACAGGGTTGATTATGGCTACACCTTC
CASSQEQDRVDYGYTF
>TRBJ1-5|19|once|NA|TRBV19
TGTGCCAGTAGTATTAGGAGGGGAATACCGGGACTCGAGGCTCAGCCCCAGCATTTT
CASSIRRGIPGLEAQPQHF
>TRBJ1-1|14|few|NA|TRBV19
TGTGCCAGTCATGCTGACACTTTGAACACTGAAGCTTTCTTT
CASHADTLNTEAFF
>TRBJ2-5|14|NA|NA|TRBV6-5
TGTGCCAGCAGTTACATGGCAGGCATAGAGACCCAGTACTTC
CASSYMAGIETQYF
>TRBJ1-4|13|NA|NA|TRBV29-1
TGCAGCGTTGTTTACGGTGCTAATGAAAAACTGTTTTTT
CSVVYGANEKLFF
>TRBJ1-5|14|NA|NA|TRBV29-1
TGCAGCGCCCCACCGTCGGACATGAATCAGCCCCAGCATTTT
CSAPPSDMNQPQHF
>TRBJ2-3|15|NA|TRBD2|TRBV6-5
TGTGCCAGCAGCCGGACTAGCGGGAGAACAGATACGCAGTATTTT
CASSRTSGRTDTQYF
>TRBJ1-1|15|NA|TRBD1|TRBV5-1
TGCGCCAGCAGCGGAAGACAGGGGAGGGACACTGAAGCTTTCTTT
CASSGRQGRDTEAFF
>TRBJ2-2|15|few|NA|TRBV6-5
TGTGCCAGCAGTTACTCGCTAGGGAACACCGGGGAGCTGTTTTTT
CASSYSLGNTGELFF
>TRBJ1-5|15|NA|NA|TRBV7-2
TGTGCCAGCAGTCCTGGGGCGTCTATCAATCAGCCCCAGCATTTT
CASSPGASINQPQHF
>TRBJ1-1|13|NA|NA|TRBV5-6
TGTGCCAGCGTCCCGAGGGGGAGCACTGAAGCTTTCTTT
CASVPRGSTEAFF
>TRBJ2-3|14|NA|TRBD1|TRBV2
TGTGCCAGCAAGAACAGGGGTCCCACAGATACGCAGTATTTT
CASKNRGPTDTQYF
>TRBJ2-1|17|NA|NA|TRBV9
TGTGCCAGCAGCCCCAGGCAGGTCGCAGGCAGGATCAATGAGCAGTTCTTC
CASSPRQVAGRINEQFF
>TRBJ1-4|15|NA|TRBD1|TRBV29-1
TGCAGCGTTGATGTTTTGGGAACAGGGGGGGAAAAACTGTTTTTT
CSVDVLGTGGEKLFF
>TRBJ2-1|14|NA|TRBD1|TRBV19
TGTGCCAGTAGTACGGGACAGGGAGGAAATGAGCAGTTCTTC
CASSTGQGGNEQFF
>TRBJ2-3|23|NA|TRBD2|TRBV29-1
TGCAGCGTTGAAGGTGGGCAGTTCGTAATCCAGCAGCTAGCGGGAGGGCCTACAGATACGCAGTATTTT
CSVEGGQFVIQQLAGGPTDTQYF
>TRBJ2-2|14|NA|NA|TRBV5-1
TGCGCCAGCAGCTTGGCCAGTCAGAACGGGGAGCTGTTTTTT
CASSLASQNGELFF
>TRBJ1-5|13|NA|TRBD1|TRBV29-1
TGCAGCGCGTTGACAGGGTATAATCAGCCCCAGCATTTT
CSALTGYNQPQHF
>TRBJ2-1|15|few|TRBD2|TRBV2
TGTGCCAGCAGTGAAACGGCTAGCGGGATCAATGAGCAGTTCTTC
CASSETASGINEQFF
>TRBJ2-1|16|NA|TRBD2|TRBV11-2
TGTGCCAGCAGCTTTTTACCTAGCGGGGTTTACAATGAGCAGTTCTTC
CASSFLPSGVYNEQFF
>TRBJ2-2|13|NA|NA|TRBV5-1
TGCGCCAGCAGACCCGGAGGCACCGGGGAGCTGTTTTTT
CASRPGGTGELFF
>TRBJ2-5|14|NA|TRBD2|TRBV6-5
TGTGCCAGCAGTGCGGGACTACCTCGGGAGACCCAGTACTTC
CASSAGLPRETQYF
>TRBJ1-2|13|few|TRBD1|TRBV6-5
TGTGCCATCAGTCAAGACAGGGGGCATGGCTACACCTTC
CAISQDRGHGYTF
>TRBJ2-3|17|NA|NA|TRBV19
TGTGCCAGTAGTCCAGAAAGGAGGGGGCTGCTCGAAGATACGCAGTATTTT
CASSPERRGLLEDTQYF
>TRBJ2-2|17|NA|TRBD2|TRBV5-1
TGCGCCAGCAGCTTGGATGATTCTAGCGGGAACACCGGGGAGCTGTTTTTT
CASSLDDSSGNTGELFF
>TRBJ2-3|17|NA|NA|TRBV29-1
TGCAGCGTTGAAGGTCTAGAGAACCGCCTACGGGAAGATACGCAGTATTTT
CSVEGLENRLREDTQYF
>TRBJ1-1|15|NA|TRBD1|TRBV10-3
TGTGCCGTTACAAAGGGGGCAGGGACCTACACTGAAGCTTTCTTT
CAVTKGAGTYTEAFF
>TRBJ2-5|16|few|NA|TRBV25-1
TGTGCCAGCAGTCAAATGACGGACAGATACCAAGAGACCCAGTACTTC
CASSQMTDRYQETQYF